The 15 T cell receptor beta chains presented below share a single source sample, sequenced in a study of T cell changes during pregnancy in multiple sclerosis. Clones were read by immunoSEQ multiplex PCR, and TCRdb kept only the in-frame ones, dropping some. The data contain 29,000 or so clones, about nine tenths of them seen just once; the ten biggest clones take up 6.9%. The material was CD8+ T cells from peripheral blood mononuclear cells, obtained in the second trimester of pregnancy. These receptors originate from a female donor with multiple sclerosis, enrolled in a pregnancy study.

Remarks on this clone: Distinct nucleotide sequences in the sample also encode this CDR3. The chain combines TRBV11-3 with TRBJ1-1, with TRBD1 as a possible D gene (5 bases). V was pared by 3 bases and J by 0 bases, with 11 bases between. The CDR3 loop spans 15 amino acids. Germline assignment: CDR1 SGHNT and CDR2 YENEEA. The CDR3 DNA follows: TGTGCCAGCAGCTTTAAGGGACTATTGAACACTGAAGCTTTCTTT. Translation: CASSFKGLLNTEAFF.

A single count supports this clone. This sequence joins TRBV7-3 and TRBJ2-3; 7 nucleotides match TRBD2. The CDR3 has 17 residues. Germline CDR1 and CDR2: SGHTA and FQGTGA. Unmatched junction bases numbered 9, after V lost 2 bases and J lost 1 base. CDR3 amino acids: CASSLDGRGFGTDTQYF. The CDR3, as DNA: TGTGCCAGCAGCTTAGATGGGCGGGGGTTCGGCACAGATACGCAGTATTTT. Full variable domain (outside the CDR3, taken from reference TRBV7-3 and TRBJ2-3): GAGVSQTPSNKVTEKGKYVELRCDPISGHTALYWYRQSLGQGPEFLIYFQGTGAADDSGLPNDRFFAVRPEGSVSTLKIQRTERGDSAVYLCASSLDGRGFGTDTQYFGPGTRLTVL.

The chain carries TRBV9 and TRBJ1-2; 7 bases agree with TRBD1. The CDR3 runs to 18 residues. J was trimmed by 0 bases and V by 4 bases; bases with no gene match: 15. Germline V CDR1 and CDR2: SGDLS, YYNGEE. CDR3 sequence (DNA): TGTGCCAGCAGCCCCTTCCCCCTCAAGGGGGCGGCTAACTATGGCTACACCTTC. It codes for CASSPFPLKGAANYGYTF.

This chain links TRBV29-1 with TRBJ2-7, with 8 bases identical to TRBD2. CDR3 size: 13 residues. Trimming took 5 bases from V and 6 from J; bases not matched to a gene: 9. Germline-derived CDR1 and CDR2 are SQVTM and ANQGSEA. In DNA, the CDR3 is TGCAGCGTTCAGGAGTTAAGCGGGGGCGAGCAGTACTTC. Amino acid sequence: CSVQELSGGEQYF.

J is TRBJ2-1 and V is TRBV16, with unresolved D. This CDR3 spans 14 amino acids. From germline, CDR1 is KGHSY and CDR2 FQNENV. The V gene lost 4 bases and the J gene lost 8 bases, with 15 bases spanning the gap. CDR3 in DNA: TGTGCCAGCAGCCCCCTTTCTACGGGTGATGAGCAGTTCTTC. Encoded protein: CASSPLSTGDEQFF.

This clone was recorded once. The chain's CDR3 is CASSFSSYNSPLHF. CDR3 DNA: TGTGCCAGCAGTTTCAGCTCCTATAATTCACCCCTCCACTTT. This chain connects TRBV27 to TRBJ1-6, with D unclear. V was shortened by 3 bases and J by 0 bases, with 3 bases between the two germline ends. Germline V gene sequence: CDR1 MNHEY, CDR2 SMNVEV (reference sequence). CDR3 length equals 14 residues.

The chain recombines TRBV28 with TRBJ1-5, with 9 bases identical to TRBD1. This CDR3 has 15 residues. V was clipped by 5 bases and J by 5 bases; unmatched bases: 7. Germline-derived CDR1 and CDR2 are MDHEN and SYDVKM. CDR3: CASSTETGGHQPQHF. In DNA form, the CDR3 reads TGTGCCAGCAGTACTGAAACAGGGGGCCATCAGCCCCAGCATTTT.

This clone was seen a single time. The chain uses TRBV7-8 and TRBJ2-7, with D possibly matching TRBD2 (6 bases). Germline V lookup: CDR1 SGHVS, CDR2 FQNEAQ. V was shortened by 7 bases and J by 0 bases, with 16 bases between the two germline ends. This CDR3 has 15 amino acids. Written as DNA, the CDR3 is TGTGCCAGCAAGTTAAGCGGGTTCAGCTCCTACGAGCAGTACTTC. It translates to CASKLSGFSSYEQYF.

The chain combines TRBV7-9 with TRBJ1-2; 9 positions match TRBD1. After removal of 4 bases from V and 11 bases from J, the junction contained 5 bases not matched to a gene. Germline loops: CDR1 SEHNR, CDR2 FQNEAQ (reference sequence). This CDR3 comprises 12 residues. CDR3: CASSWGDREYTF. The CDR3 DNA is TGTGCCAGCAGCTGGGGGGACAGGGAATACACCTTC.

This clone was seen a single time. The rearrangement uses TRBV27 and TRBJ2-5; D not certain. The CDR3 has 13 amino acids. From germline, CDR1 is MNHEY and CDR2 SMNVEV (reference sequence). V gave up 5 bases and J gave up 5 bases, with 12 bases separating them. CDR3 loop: CASSPDSGETQYF. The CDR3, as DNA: TGTGCCAGCAGTCCCGACTCCGGGGAGACCCAGTACTTC.

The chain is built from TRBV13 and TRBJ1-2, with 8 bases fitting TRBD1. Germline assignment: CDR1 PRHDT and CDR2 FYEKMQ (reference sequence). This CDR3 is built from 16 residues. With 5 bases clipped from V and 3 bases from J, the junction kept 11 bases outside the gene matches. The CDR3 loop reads CASSPWTGTIDYGYTF. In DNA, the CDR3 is TGTGCCAGCAGCCCTTGGACAGGGACAATCGACTATGGCTACACCTTC. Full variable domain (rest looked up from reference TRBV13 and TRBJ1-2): AAGVIQSPRHLIKEKRETATLKCYPIPRHDTVYWYQQGPGQDPQFLISFYEKMQSDKGSIPDRFSAQQFSDYHSELNMSSLELGDSALYFCASSPWTGTIDYGYTFGSGTRLTVV.

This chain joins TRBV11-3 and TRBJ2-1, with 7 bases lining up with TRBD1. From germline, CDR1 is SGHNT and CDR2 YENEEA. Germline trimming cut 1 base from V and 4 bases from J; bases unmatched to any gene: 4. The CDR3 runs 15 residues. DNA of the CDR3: TGTGCCAGCAGCTTAGCGGGACAGCAATACAATGAGCAGTTCTTC. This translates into CASSLAGQQYNEQFF. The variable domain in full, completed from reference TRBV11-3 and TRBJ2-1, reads EAGVVQSPRYKIIEKKQPVAFWCNPISGHNTLYWYLQNLGQGPELLIRYENEEAVDDSQLPKDRFSAERLKGVDSTLKIQPAELGDSAVYLCASSLAGQQYNEQFFGPGTRLTVL.

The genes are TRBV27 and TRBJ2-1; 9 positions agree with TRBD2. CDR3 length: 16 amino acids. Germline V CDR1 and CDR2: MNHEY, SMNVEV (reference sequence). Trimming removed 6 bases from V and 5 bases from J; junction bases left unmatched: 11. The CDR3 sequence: CASSLETSGRNNEQFF. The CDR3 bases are TGTGCCAGCAGCTTGGAAACTAGCGGGCGGAACAATGAGCAGTTCTTC.

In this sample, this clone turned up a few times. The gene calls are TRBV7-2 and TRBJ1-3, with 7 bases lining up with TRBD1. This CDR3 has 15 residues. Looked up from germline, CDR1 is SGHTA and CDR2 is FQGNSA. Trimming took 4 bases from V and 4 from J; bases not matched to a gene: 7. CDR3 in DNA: TGTGCCAGCAGCTCACTTACAGGGGCCGGAAACACCATATATTTT. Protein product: CASSSLTGAGNTIYF.

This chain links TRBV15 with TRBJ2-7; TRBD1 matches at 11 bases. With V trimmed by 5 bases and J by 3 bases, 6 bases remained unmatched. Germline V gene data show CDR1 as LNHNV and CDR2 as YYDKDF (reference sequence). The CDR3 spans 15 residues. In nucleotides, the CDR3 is TGTGCCACCAGCCCCCGGACAGGGGGCATCTACGAGCAGTACTTC. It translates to CATSPRTGGIYEQYF.